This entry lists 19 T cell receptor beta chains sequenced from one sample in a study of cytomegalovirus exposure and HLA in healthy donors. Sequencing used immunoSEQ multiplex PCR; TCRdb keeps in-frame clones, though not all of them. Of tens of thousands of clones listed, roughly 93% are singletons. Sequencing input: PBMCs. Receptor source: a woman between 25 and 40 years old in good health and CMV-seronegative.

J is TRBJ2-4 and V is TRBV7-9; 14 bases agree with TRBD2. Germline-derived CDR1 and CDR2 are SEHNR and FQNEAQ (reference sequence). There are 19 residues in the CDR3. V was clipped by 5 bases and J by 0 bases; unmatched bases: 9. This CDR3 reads CASSPRTSGGTLAKNIQYF. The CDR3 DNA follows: TGTGCCAGCAGCCCGCGGACTAGCGGGGGGACCCTAGCCAAAAACATTCAGTACTTC.

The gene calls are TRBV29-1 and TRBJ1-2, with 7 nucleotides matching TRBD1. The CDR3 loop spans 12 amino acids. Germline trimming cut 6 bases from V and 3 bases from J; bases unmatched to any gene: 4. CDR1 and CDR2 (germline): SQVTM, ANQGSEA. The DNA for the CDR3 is TGCAGCGTCCCCAGGGGGGACTATGGCTACACCTTC. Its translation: CSVPRGDYGYTF.

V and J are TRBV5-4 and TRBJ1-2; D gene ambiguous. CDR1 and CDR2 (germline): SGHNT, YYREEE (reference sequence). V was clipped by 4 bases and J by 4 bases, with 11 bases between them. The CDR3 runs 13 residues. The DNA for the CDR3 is TGTGCCAGCAGCGCCGACATATTCTATGGCTACACCTTC. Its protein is CASSADIFYGYTF. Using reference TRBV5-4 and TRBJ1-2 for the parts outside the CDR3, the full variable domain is ETGVTQSPTHLIKTRGQQVTLRCSSQSGHNTVSWYQQALGQGPQFIFQYYREEENGRGNFPPRFSGLQFPNYSSELNVNALELDDSALYLCASSADIFYGYTFGSGTRLTVV.

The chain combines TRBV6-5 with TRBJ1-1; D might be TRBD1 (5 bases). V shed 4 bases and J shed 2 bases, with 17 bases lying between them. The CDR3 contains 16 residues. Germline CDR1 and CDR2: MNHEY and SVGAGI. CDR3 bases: TGTGCCAGCAGTTTTAAGTGGCAGGGTATCAACACTGAAGCTTTCTTT. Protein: CASSFKWQGINTEAFF.

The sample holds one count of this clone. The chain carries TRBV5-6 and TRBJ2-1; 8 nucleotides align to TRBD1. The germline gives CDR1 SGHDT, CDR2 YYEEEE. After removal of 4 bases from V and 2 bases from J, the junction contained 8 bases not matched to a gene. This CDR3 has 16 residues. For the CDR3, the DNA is TGTGCCAGCAGCCTGGACAGGGCCGTCGCCTACAATGAGCAGTTCTTC. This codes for CASSLDRAVAYNEQFF.

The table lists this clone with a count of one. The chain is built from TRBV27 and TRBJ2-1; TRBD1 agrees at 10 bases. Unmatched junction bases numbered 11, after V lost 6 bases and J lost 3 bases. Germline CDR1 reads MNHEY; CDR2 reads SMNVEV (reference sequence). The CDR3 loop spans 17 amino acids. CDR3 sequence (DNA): TGTGCCAGCAGCGATGGGACAGGGGTCCCTATCTACAATGAGCAGTTCTTC. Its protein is CASSDGTGVPIYNEQFF.

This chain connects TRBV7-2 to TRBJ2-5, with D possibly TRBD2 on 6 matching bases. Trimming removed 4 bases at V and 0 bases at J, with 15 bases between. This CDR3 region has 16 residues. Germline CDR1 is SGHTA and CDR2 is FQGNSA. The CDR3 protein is CASSSDPRGNQETQYF. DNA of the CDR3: TGTGCCAGCAGCTCGGACCCTCGGGGGAACCAAGAGACCCAGTACTTC.

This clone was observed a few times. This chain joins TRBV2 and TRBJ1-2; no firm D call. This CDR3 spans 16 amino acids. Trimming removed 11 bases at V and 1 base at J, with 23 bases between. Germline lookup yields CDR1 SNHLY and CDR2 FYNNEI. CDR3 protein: CAQAQRWREGNYGYTF. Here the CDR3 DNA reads TGTGCCCAAGCCCAGCGATGGCGGGAGGGTAACTATGGCTACACCTTC.

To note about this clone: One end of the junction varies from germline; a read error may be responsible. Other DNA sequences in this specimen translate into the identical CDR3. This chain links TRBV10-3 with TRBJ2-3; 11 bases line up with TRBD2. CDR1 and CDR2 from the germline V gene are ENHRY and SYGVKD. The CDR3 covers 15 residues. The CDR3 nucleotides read TGTGCTATCAGTACACTAGCGGGGGGCACAGATACGCAGTATTTT. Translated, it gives CAISTLAGGTDTQYF.

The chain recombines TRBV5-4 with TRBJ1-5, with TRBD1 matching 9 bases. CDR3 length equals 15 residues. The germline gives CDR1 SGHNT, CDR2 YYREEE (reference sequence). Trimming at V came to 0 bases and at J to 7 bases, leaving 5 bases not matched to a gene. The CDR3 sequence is CASSLGTGAGQPQHF. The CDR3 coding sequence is TGTGCCAGCAGCTTGGGGACAGGGGCCGGCCAGCCCCAGCATTTT. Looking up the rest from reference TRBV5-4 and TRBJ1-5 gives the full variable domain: ETGVTQSPTHLIKTRGQQVTLRCSSQSGHNTVSWYQQALGQGPQFIFQYYREEENGRGNFPPRFSGLQFPNYSSELNVNALELDDSALYLCASSLGTGAGQPQHFGDGTRLSIL.

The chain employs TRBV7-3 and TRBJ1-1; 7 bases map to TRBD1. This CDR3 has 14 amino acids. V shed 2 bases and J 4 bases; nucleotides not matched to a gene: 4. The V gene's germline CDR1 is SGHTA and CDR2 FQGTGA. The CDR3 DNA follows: TGTGCCAGCAGCTTAGCCCCAGGGGGCACTGAAGCTTTCTTT. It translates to CASSLAPGGTEAFF.

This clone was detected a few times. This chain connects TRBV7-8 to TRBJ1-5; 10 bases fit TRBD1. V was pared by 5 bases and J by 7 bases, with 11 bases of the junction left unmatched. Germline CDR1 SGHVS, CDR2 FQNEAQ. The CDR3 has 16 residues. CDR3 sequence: CASSLGGDRGVQPQHF. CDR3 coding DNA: TGTGCCAGCAGCCTAGGGGGGGACAGGGGTGTACAGCCCCAGCATTTT.

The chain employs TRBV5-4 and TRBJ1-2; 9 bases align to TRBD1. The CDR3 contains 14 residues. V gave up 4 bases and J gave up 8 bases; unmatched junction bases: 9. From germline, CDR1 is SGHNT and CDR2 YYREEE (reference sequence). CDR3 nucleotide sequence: TGTGCCAGCAGCCCTTCGACAGGGGGAAGGGGCTACACCTTC. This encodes CASSPSTGGRGYTF.

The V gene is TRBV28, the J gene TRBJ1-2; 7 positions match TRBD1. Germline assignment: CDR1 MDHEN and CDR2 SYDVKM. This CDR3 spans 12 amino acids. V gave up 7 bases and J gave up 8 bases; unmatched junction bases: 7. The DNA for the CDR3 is TGTGCCAGCACCCAACAGGGGCGGGGCTACACCTTC. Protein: CASTQQGRGYTF.

The CDR3 DNA follows: TGCGCCAGCAGCTTGTGGGGGGGCGAAGCTTTCTTT. Encoded protein: CASSLWGGEAFF. The V gene is TRBV5-1, the J gene TRBJ1-1; possibly TRBD1 for D (6 bases). This CDR3 is 12 amino acids long. Trimming shortened V by 1 base and J by 8 bases, and 9 bases separated the two germline ends. Germline V gene lookup returns CDR1 SGHRS and CDR2 YFSETQ.

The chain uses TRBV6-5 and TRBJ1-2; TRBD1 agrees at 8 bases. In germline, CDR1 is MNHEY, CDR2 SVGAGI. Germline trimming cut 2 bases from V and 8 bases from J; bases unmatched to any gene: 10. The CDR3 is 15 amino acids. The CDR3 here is CASSYTRTGSIGYTF. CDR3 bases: TGTGCCAGCAGTTACACGAGGACAGGGTCAATCGGCTACACCTTC.

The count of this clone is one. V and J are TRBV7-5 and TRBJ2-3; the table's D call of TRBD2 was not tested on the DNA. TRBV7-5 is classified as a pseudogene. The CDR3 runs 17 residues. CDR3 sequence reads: CARSLGASRYSTDTQYF. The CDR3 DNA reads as TGTGCCAGAAGCTTAGGGGCTAGCAGATATAGCACAGATACGCAGTATTTT.

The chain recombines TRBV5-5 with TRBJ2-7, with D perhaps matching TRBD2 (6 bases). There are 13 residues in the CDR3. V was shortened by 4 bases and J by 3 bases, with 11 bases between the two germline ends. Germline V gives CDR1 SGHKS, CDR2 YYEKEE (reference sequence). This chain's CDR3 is CASSAGRVYEQYF. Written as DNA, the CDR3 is TGTGCCAGCAGCGCGGGACGGGTCTACGAGCAGTACTTC.

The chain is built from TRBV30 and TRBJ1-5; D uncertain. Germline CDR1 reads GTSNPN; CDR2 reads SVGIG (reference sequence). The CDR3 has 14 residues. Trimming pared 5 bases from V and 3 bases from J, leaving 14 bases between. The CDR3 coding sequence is TGTGCCTGGCGGGGTCAAGCCATCAATCAGCCCCAGCATTTT. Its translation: CAWRGQAINQPQHF.